This paragraph covers one T cell receptor beta chain sequence. Other DNA sequences in the same sample also yield this CDR3. The J segment lost 3 bases and the V segment lost 5 bases, leaving 2 bases of the junction unmatched. The CDR3 length is 13 residues. Germline V CDR1 and CDR2: LNHDA, SQIVND (reference sequence). This sample is part of a study of blood T cell repertoires in COVID-19. In the study overall: Whether acute or convalescent, the COVID-19 samples came from the United States, Italy and Spain.

Per the authors' pipeline: Using reference gene primer amplification, nucleated cell counts were estimated. Data came from immunoSEQ multiplex PCR; TCRdb stores just in-frame clones and leaves some out. Clone size and the V and J calls come from that table; the DNA yielded D and trimming. The sample yields approximately 320,000 clones, around 90% seen once. The sequence was obtained from a man aged 55 to 70 who had recovered from COVID-19. Sequences were obtained from PBMCs or T cells enriched from blood (not recorded which). J is TRBJ2-7 and V is TRBV19; 9 bases are a match to TRBD1. CDR3 region: CASSAGQGYEQYF. CDR3 coding DNA: TGTGCCAGTAGTGCGGGACAGGGCTACGAGCAGTACTTC.